This TCR beta chain was captured by sequencing in a study of cytomegalovirus exposure and HLA in healthy donors. For this clone: Its antigen is not known.

Method: immunoSEQ multiplex PCR; TCRdb's copy keeps in-frame clones and lacks some. The sample lists around 130,000 clones, 85% to 90% seen once, with about 3.7% in the top ten. Trimming removed 6 bases from V and 8 bases from J, with 10 bases in between. Germline CDR1 reads MDHEN; CDR2 reads SYDVKM. The CDR3 length is 11 residues. General observations from the study: TCR beta chains numbering approximately 150 were designated cytomegalovirus-associated.

The donors were members of the validation cohort comprising some 130 subjects, separate from the approximately 710-subject first cohort. Input material: PBMCs. The V and J genes are TRBV28 and TRBJ1-1; D is ambiguous. This receptor was taken from a man aged 25 to 40 in good health and CMV-seronegative. As DNA, the CDR3 is TGTGCCAGCAGGTCCGTGTTCGAAGCTTTCTTT. It encodes CASRSVFEAFF. Variable domain in full (rest from reference TRBV28 and TRBJ1-1): DVKVTQSSRYLVKRTGEKVFLECVQDMDHENMFWYRQDPGLGLRLIYFSYDVKMKEKGDIPEGYSVSREKKERFSLILESASTNQTSMYLCASRSVFEAFFGQGTRLTVV.